This TCR beta chain comes out of a study of blood T cell repertoires in COVID-19 (dated by TCRdb to 2018 to 2021). For context, the study as a whole: The collaborator samples originated in the United States, Italy and Spain and spanned the acute and convalescent phases of COVID-19. The prospective study material was composed of cDNA or gDNA derived from T cells, B-cell-depleted T cells, or PBMCs. The dataset comprised deeply sampled blood TCRbeta repertoires from subjects exposed to, actively infected with, or recovered from COVID-19. The repertoires were made available in a free public database intended to serve as a resource for research on the immune response to SARS-CoV-2. The samples were drawn from two sources: the first 160 participants of the ongoing ImmuneRACE study, and over 950 subjects contributed by 6 global collaborators. A de-identified subject ID, COVID-19 status, age in years and sex were almost always included in the sample metadata. Where HLA class I and class II types were available, the types were taken from metadata supplied by the sample provider, not from assay-based typing. What the authors observed across the whole study: The amount of clinical and demographic metadata varied by source and participant and was provided uncurated.

The CDR3 measures 15 amino acids from cysteine to phenylalanine. This entry keeps only the CDR3 DNA: 45 bases, framed from base 1. V was cut back by 5 bases and J by 0 bases, leaving a gap of 8 bases between them. Looking up the germline V gene yields CDR1 MNHEY and CDR2 SVGAGI. The immunoSEQ Assay, a bias-controlled multiplex PCR, was used to amplify TCRbeta CDR3 regions from genomic DNA. Per the authors' processing: Nucleated cell counts per sample were estimated from amplification of reference gene primers within the assay. To quantify the absolute abundance of each unique TCRbeta CDR3 rearrangement, sequence reads were collapsed and filtered. For each sample, productive Simpson clonality was calculated as the square root of Simpson's diversity index across productive rearrangements. TCRdb stores this immuneACCESS table with in-frame sequences only. Part of the clones is absent; in the studies checked, under half of the shortfall reflects unresolved V genes, and no reason is known for the rest. V and J calls and clone size are those listed in that table; D and trimming were worked out from the DNA. The sample yields 400,000 or so clones; 70% to 90% were counted once. The top ten hold around 2% of the sample.

Comment on this clone: Its antigen is currently not known. No clone much larger than this one lies a single base away; base qualities are absent.

Participants in the prospective study were enrolled through a virtual design, were aged roughly 18 to 95 years, and lived in 20 to 30 United States geographic areas. To assign participants to cohorts, the prospective study relied on clinical history that participants themselves reported in a screening survey and a study questionnaire. In the prospective study, whole blood, serum and a nasopharyngeal or oropharyngeal swab were collected from each participant by mobile phlebotomists. Participants in the prospective study had the option to provide additional blood draws and questionnaires over a 2-month period. Before DNA extraction, prospective study blood samples were shipped either frozen or at room temperature.

The rearrangement combines TRBV6-5 with TRBJ2-6; a tentative D call is TRBD1 (5 bases match). The sample consisted of PBMCs or T cells enriched from blood (not recorded which). The sequence was collected from a woman aged 40 to 55 with acute COVID-19. The sequenced DNA is TGTGCCAGCAGTCACAGGAACTCTGGGGCCAACGTCCTGACTTTC. It is translated as CASSHRNSGANVLTF.